This TCR beta chain comes out of a study of circulating and synovial CD4+ cells in juvenile arthritis. The germline CDR1 and CDR2 sequences are WNHNN and SYGVQD (reference sequence). Trimming took 0 bases from V and 6 from J; bases not matched to a gene: 21. This CDR3 is built from 21 residues. The protocol was immunoSEQ multiplex PCR, while the TCRdb copy is restricted to in-frame clones and leaves out a portion. The profile covers approximately 36,000 clones, with approximately 96% appearing a single time and 0.55% to 0.85% taken by the ten largest. Source material: CD4+ T cells from blood. This sequence was found in a human donor with juvenile idiopathic arthritis. V and J are TRBV10-1 and TRBJ2-2, with 8 bases identical to TRBD1. CDR3 region: CASSESAVSETDRVKAGELFF. CDR3 nucleotides: TGCGCCAGCAGTGAGTCGGCCGTCTCCGAAACGGACAGGGTTAAGGCCGGGGAGCTGTTTTTT.